This T cell receptor (beta chain) originates from a study of CD8 T cells in Susac syndrome. Study-wide results and caveats: By the study's own acknowledgment, its TCR sequencing and HLA analysis included relatively few individuals.

RNA in amounts of roughly 0.45 to 1 ug was reverse transcribed with random hexamers. Amplification of TCR beta CDR3 across 54 Vbeta and 13 Jbeta was performed with immunoSEQ multiplex PCR. Each CDR3 protein is one row after TCRdb ran MiXCR on the immunoSEQ multiplex PCR reads. This sample carries about 200,000 distinct CDR3 sequences, roughly 94% of them seen once, and the ten largest clones take approximately 0.1%. Sequencing targeted TCR beta in T cells from blood (CD8+ and CD4+). V dropped 5 bases and J dropped 6; count of bases not matched to a gene: 9. Germline assignment: CDR1 DFQATT and CDR2 SNEGSKA (reference sequence). The CDR3 contains 14 residues. In its sample, this clonotype was seen once. The antigen is not known.

This TCR was sampled from a human donor in good health. The genes are TRBV20-1 and TRBJ2-3; 9 nucleotides agree with TRBD2. Source material: CD4+ T cells from PBMCs. CDR3 sequence: CSAPAAGGPDTQYF. In nucleotides, the CDR3 is TGCAGTGCTCCCGCAGCGGGGGGACCCGATACGCAGTATTTT.